The 23 T cell receptor beta chains below all came from one sample that was sequenced in a study of T cell changes during pregnancy in multiple sclerosis (dated by TCRdb to between 2017 and 2020). Libraries were made using the immunoSEQ multiplex PCR assay. TCRdb mirrors the immuneACCESS table, restricted to in-frame sequences. Some clones are absent from its copies; in checked studies, under half trace to an unresolved V gene, and the reason for the others is unknown. This sample lists just over 90,000 clones; roughly nine tenths were detected once. The top ten hold around 1.7% of the sample. Here the sequenced sample was peripheral blood, taken after pregnancy. The receptors were sampled from a female donor in good health, enrolled as a control in a pregnancy study.

V gene TRBV7-3 combines with J gene TRBJ2-3, with 10 bases identical to TRBD2. Germline assignment: CDR1 SGHTA and CDR2 FQGTGA. The CDR3 totals 17 residues. V trimming: 5 bases; J trimming: 2 bases; junction bases outside the gene matches: 10. The CDR3 DNA is TGTGCCAGCAGCCTTAGCGGGGGGAATTCTTTCACAGATACGCAGTATTTT. It is translated as CASSLSGGNSFTDTQYF.

The chain is built from TRBV5-4 and TRBJ1-1, with D possibly TRBD1 on 5 matching bases. V lost 3 bases to trimming and J lost 3 bases, with 12 bases between them. The length of the CDR3 is 14 residues. Germline values: CDR1 SGHNT, CDR2 YYREEE (reference sequence). The CDR3 loop reads CASSWKGKDTEAFF. The CDR3, as DNA: TGTGCCAGCAGCTGGAAGGGGAAGGACACTGAAGCTTTCTTT.

J is TRBJ2-7 and V is TRBV5-6, with a weak D call TRBD1 (6 bases). The V end lost 0 bases, the J end lost 3 bases, and 10 bases lay between the germline ends. The V gene's germline CDR1 is SGHDT and CDR2 YYEEEE. This CDR3 comprises 14 residues. CDR3 bases: TGTGCCAGCAGCTTGGGGACAGAAAACTACGAGCAGTACTTC. Translation gives CASSLGTENYEQYF. Together with reference TRBV5-6 and TRBJ2-7, the CDR3 gives the full variable domain: DAGVTQSPTHLIKTRGQQVTLRCSPKSGHDTVSWYQQALGQGPQFIFQYYEEEERQRGNFPDRFSGHQFPNYSSELNVNALLLGDSALYLCASSLGTENYEQYFGPGTRLTVT.

The chain joins TRBV2 to TRBJ2-6; D unresolved. Trimming shortened V by 2 bases and J by 0 bases, and 5 bases separated the two germline ends. Germline V gene data show CDR1 as SNHLY and CDR2 as FYNNEI. The CDR3 consists of 15 residues. This CDR3 reads CASSELSSGANVLTF. DNA for the CDR3: TGTGCCAGCAGTGAACTCAGCTCTGGGGCCAACGTCCTGACTTTC.

This clone showed up just once. This sequence joins TRBV7-9 and TRBJ1-3; TRBD1 is a possible D gene (5 bases). V dropped 5 bases and J dropped 0 bases, with 11 bases sitting between them. Germline V CDR1 and CDR2: SEHNR, FQNEAQ (reference sequence). The CDR3 spans 15 residues. The CDR3 loop is CASSLTGVSGNTIYF. CDR3 sequence (DNA): TGTGCCAGCAGCCTTACAGGAGTCTCTGGAAACACCATATATTTT.

V usage is TRBV4-3 and J usage is TRBJ2-2; TRBD2 matches at 9 bases. Per the germline V gene, CDR1 is LGHNA and CDR2 is YSLEER. The CDR3 extends over 17 amino acids. V trimming: 6 bases; J trimming: 1 base; junction bases outside the gene matches: 9. For the CDR3, the DNA is TGCGCCAGCAGAAGGGGATTGACTAGCGGGAACACCGGGGAGCTGTTTTTT. Translated, it gives CASRRGLTSGNTGELFF.

V and J are TRBV30 and TRBJ1-6; a weak D match, TRBD1 (5 bases). CDR3 size: 12 residues. V lost 8 bases to trimming and J lost 10 bases, with 15 bases between them. Germline V CDR1 and CDR2: GTSNPN, SVGIG (reference sequence). The CDR3: CARSGDRSPLHF. The CDR3 nucleotides are TGTGCCCGGTCGGGGGATCGATCACCCCTCCACTTT.

The chain couples TRBV13 to TRBJ1-1; 9 positions match TRBD1. The ends lost 3 bases at V and 6 bases at J; junction bases unmatched: 5. The CDR3 has 14 amino acids. Germline V CDR1 and CDR2: PRHDT, FYEKMQ (reference sequence). The chain's CDR3 is CASSFGGTGPEAFF. The CDR3 bases are TGTGCCAGCAGCTTTGGAGGGACAGGGCCTGAAGCTTTCTTT.

J is TRBJ2-2 and V is TRBV11-3; 8 bases are shared with TRBD2. V shed 1 base, J shed 6 bases, and the junction held 7 bases outside the gene matches. This CDR3 is built from 16 residues. Germline CDR1 is SGHNT and CDR2 is YENEEA. CDR3 bases: TGTGCCAGCAGCTTAGGGGTTAGCGGGGTCGCCGGGGAGCTGTTTTTT. Protein: CASSLGVSGVAGELFF.

The V gene is TRBV5-1, the J gene TRBJ1-1, with D possibly TRBD1 on 5 matching bases. Between the trimmed V and J ends, which lost 4 bases and 0 bases, there was a span of 10 bases. The CDR3 has 14 amino acids. The germline V gene has CDR1 SGHRS and CDR2 YFSETQ. CDR3 amino acids: CASSPGGLNTEAFF. As DNA, the CDR3 is TGCGCCAGCAGCCCGGGGGGTCTGAACACTGAAGCTTTCTTT.

In this sample, this clone turned up a few times. The genes are TRBV7-2 and TRBJ1-6, with D perhaps matching TRBD1 (6 bases). The CDR3 is made up of 15 amino acids. V gave up 1 base and J gave up 7 bases, with 11 bases separating them. The germline V gene has CDR1 SGHTA and CDR2 FQGNSA. This CDR3 reads CASSLVGQGNSPLHF. DNA of the CDR3: TGTGCCAGCAGCTTAGTAGGTCAGGGGAATTCACCCCTCCACTTT. Full variable domain (outside the CDR3, taken from reference TRBV7-2 and TRBJ1-6): GAGVSQSPSNKVTEKGKDVELRCDPISGHTALYWYRQSLGQGLEFLIYFQGNSAPDKSGLPSDRFSAERTGGSVSTLTIQRTQQEDSAVYLCASSLVGQGNSPLHFGNGTRLTVT.

This sequence joins TRBV7-6 and TRBJ2-1; 8 nucleotides agree with TRBD1. The V gene's germline CDR1 is SGHVS and CDR2 FNYEAQ. Trimming at V came to 1 base and at J to 4 bases, leaving 6 bases not matched to a gene. The CDR3 is 16 residues long. Here the CDR3 reads CASSLEGQGAYNEQFF. The CDR3, as DNA: TGTGCCAGCAGCTTAGAAGGACAGGGAGCATACAATGAGCAGTTCTTC.

The chain employs TRBV28 and TRBJ2-7; 9 bases are shared with TRBD2. Germline CDR1 reads MDHEN; CDR2 reads SYDVKM. V shed 5 bases and J 2 bases; nucleotides not matched to a gene: 10. There are 16 residues in the CDR3. CDR3 sequence (DNA): TGTGCCAGCAGTGCCAGTAACGGCGGGGGGGCCTACGAGCAGTACTTC. Translated: CASSASNGGGAYEQYF. The full variable domain, rest sourced from reference TRBV28 and TRBJ2-7, is DVKVTQSSRYLVKRTGEKVFLECVQDMDHENMFWYRQDPGLGLRLIYFSYDVKMKEKGDIPEGYSVSREKKERFSLILESASTNQTSMYLCASSASNGGGAYEQYFGPGTRLTVT.

The chain recombines TRBV7-9 with TRBJ2-7, with D possibly matching TRBD1 (6 bases). V gave up 8 bases and J gave up 3 bases, with 11 bases separating them. The germline gives CDR1 SEHNR, CDR2 FQNEAQ (reference sequence). This CDR3 is built from 12 residues. CDR3 DNA: TGTGCCAGCTCGACAGGCGGCTACGAGCAGTACTTC. Protein: CASSTGGYEQYF.

V usage is TRBV5-8 and J usage is TRBJ2-1, with 9 bases that match TRBD1. Germline assignment: CDR1 SGHTS and CDR2 YDEGEE. J gave up 3 bases and V 2 bases, and 3 bases lay outside the gene matches. The CDR3 is 15 residues long. The chain's CDR3 is CASSFGTGYYNEQFF. Here the CDR3 DNA reads TGTGCCAGCAGCTTCGGGACAGGGTACTACAATGAGCAGTTCTTC.

This clone appeared once. DNA of the CDR3: TGCAGCGTTGAAGATCGTGTACAGGGACTAGCCAATGAGCAGTTCTTC. Its translation: CSVEDRVQGLANEQFF. V is TRBV29-1 and J is TRBJ2-1; TRBD2 aligns across 9 bases. J lost 6 bases, V lost 0 bases, and 9 bases had no gene match. CDR3 length: 16 amino acids. Germline V gives CDR1 SQVTM, CDR2 ANQGSEA.

The chain has TRBV5-6 and TRBJ1-4; 8 bases align to TRBD1. V shed 1 base and J 7 bases; nucleotides not matched to a gene: 12. The CDR3 runs to 17 residues. The germline V gene encodes CDR1 SGHDT and CDR2 YYEEEE. Written as DNA, the CDR3 is TGTGCCAGCAGCTTGTATGCGCTACAGGGGGTGGGTGAAAAACTGTTTTTT. This codes for CASSLYALQGVGEKLFF.

The genes are TRBV6-5 and TRBJ2-7; TRBD1 is a possible D gene (6 bases). The V end lost 6 bases, the J end lost 2 bases, and 14 bases lay between the germline ends. The germline V gene encodes CDR1 MNHEY and CDR2 SVGAGI. The CDR3 loop spans 14 amino acids. This chain's CDR3 is CASRPLTGPYEQYF. The CDR3 DNA is TGTGCCAGCAGACCTTTGACAGGACCCTACGAGCAGTACTTC.

The J gene is TRBJ2-7, the V gene TRBV28; 7 positions match TRBD2. The CDR3 runs to 11 residues. J lost 6 bases, V lost 8 bases, and 4 bases had no gene match. In germline, CDR1 is MDHEN, CDR2 SYDVKM. Here the CDR3 DNA reads TGTGCCAGCGGGGGGGAGGGCGAGCAGTACTTC. This codes for CASGGEGEQYF.

The V call is TRBV6-6, the J call TRBJ2-3, with TRBD1 identical over 11 bases. The V and J ends lost 4 bases and 6 bases, in that order; junction bases with no gene match: 9. Germline CDR1 reads MNHNY; CDR2 reads SVGAGI (reference sequence). This CDR3 region has 16 residues. CDR3 bases: TGTGCCAGCAGTTTGTCGTCCGGGACAGGGGGGGATACGCAGTATTTT. It encodes CASSLSSGTGGDTQYF.

The count of this clone is one. The rearrangement links TRBV27 to TRBJ2-7; 7 bases are a match to TRBD2. This CDR3 is built from 19 residues. Per germline, CDR1 MNHEY and CDR2 SMNVEV (reference sequence). The V and J ends lost 2 bases and 2 bases, in that order; junction bases with no gene match: 18. The CDR3 loop reads CASSLTFTPDARETYEQYF. Here the CDR3 DNA reads TGTGCCAGCAGTTTAACATTTACACCCGACGCGCGGGAGACCTACGAGCAGTACTTC.

The V gene is TRBV30, the J gene TRBJ2-7, with D tentatively TRBD1 (6 bases). CDR1 GTSNPN and CDR2 SVGIG come from the germline V gene (reference sequence). The CDR3 is 12 residues long. The germline V and J ends were trimmed by 5 bases and 5 bases, with 13 bases remaining between them. The DNA for the CDR3 is TGTGCCTGGTTTGACAGGTTCCACGAGCAGTACTTC. Translating it yields CAWFDRFHEQYF.

In regard to this clone: This sample also contains other DNA sequences that code for the same CDR3. The V and J genes are TRBV9 and TRBJ2-7; TRBD1 matches at 8 bases. Germline assignment: CDR1 SGDLS and CDR2 YYNGEE. This CDR3 is built from 13 residues. V shed 0 bases, J shed 4 bases, and the junction held 0 bases outside the gene matches. The DNA of the CDR3 is TGTGCCAGCAGCGTAGACAGGGGGTACGAGCAGTACTTC. This gives the protein CASSVDRGYEQYF.